One and the same sample provided the 20 T cell receptor beta chains below, sequenced in a study of Ad26.COV2.S vaccination and SARS-CoV-2 variants. Using immunoSEQ multiplex PCR, the repertoire was profiled, and TCRdb retains in-frame clones only, with some absent. The sample lists hundreds of thousands of clones, 85% to 90% occurring once. The treatment was: around 19 received Ad26.COV2.S at low or high dose, single or two shots; 5 received placebo; per-sample allocation not given. Day 63 following the first vaccine or placebo injection was when the samples were taken. The specimen comprised peripheral blood, sampled in a trial of Ad26.COV2.S vaccine versus placebo. The receptors were sampled from a person between 18 and 65 years old who received the Ad26.COV2.S COVID-19 vaccine or a placebo.

J is TRBJ1-6 and V is TRBV3-1 (or the pseudogene TRBV3-2); D gene ambiguous. In germline, CDR1 is LGHDT, CDR2 YNNKEL (reference sequence). V was clipped by 0 bases and J by 7 bases, with 4 bases between them. There are 13 residues in the CDR3. CDR3 DNA sequence: TGTGCCAGCAGCCAAGACGCCAATTCACCCCTCCACTTT. Its protein is CASSQDANSPLHF.

The V gene is TRBV7-2, the J gene TRBJ2-4, with D hard to call. V lost 1 base and J lost 0, with 7 bases in between. The CDR3 is 15 amino acids. Germline CDR1 and CDR2: SGHTA and FQGNSA. CDR3 region: CASSLVGLAKNIQYF. The DNA for the CDR3 is TGTGCCAGCAGCTTAGTGGGTCTAGCCAAAAACATTCAGTACTTC.

This chain connects TRBV6-6 to TRBJ1-1; D is possibly TRBD1 (5 bases). Germline CDR1 reads MNHNY; CDR2 reads SVGAGI (reference sequence). V was trimmed by 7 bases and J by 2 bases, leaving 17 bases between them. This CDR3 is built from 15 residues. The CDR3 nucleotides are TGTGCCAGCACCGGGGCTTCCGAGGGAAACACTGAAGCTTTCTTT. It is translated as CASTGASEGNTEAFF.

The V gene is TRBV7-2, the J gene TRBJ2-1; 7 bases line up with TRBD2. The CDR3 spans 16 residues. The V segment lost 6 bases and the J segment 3 bases; nucleotides outside the gene matches: 11. Germline V gene sequence: CDR1 SGHTA, CDR2 FQGNSA. The CDR3 region has the DNA TGTGCCAGCAGTCCCGGACTAGTTAGATTCTACAATGAGCAGTTCTTC. Translating gives CASSPGLVRFYNEQFF.

This clone appeared once. The chain is built from TRBV5-1 and TRBJ2-5, with a tentative D call TRBD2 (5 bases). Trimming removed 0 bases from V and 5 bases from J, with 14 bases in between. Germline-derived CDR1 and CDR2 are SGHRS and YFSETQ. The CDR3 length is 15 residues. The CDR3 is CASSLDGESWETQYF. In DNA, the CDR3 is TGCGCCAGCAGCTTGGATGGGGAGTCTTGGGAGACCCAGTACTTC.

The chain is built from TRBV9 and TRBJ2-1; D is possibly TRBD1 (5 bases). The CDR3 runs to 16 residues. V lost 2 bases and J lost 5, with 17 bases in between. Germline CDR1 is SGDLS and CDR2 is YYNGEE. CDR3 protein: CASSVRSWGVDNEQFF. Here the CDR3 DNA reads TGTGCCAGCAGCGTTCGGTCGTGGGGCGTAGACAATGAGCAGTTCTTC. Based on the CDR3 plus reference TRBV9 and TRBJ2-1, the full variable domain is DSGVTQTPKHLITATGQRVTLRCSPRSGDLSVYWYQQSLDQGLQFLIQYYNGEERAKGNILERFSAQQFPDLHSELNLSSLELGDSALYFCASSVRSWGVDNEQFFGPGTRLTVL.

This clone was found once. The genes are TRBV18 and TRBJ1-1; D remains ambiguous. Germline CDR1 reads KGHSH; CDR2 reads LQKENI. Trimming shortened V by 5 bases and J by 3 bases, and 10 bases separated the two germline ends. The CDR3 has 13 residues. The CDR3 DNA reads as TGTGCCAGCTCAAGCAACACCGACACTGAAGCTTTCTTT. It encodes CASSSNTDTEAFF.

V is TRBV7-8 and J is TRBJ2-1; TRBD2 is a possible D gene (5 bases). V lost 4 bases, J lost 8 bases, and 15 bases lay in between. The CDR3 contains 14 residues. The germline V gene has CDR1 SGHVS and CDR2 FQNEAQ. DNA for the CDR3: TGTGCCAGCAGCTCTCTCGGAGGTGGGGATGAGCAGTTCTTC. It specifies CASSSLGGGDEQFF.

The chain recombines TRBV10-3 with TRBJ2-2; D call uncertain. In germline, CDR1 is ENHRY, CDR2 SYGVKD. The CDR3 extends over 13 amino acids. V lost 6 bases and J 6 bases, leaving 11 bases between the germline ends. CDR3 protein: CAISKERAGELFF. Here the CDR3 DNA reads TGTGCCATCAGCAAGGAACGCGCCGGGGAGCTGTTTTTT.

This sequence joins TRBV5-1 and TRBJ1-2; D uncertain. CDR1 is SGHRS, CDR2 YFSETQ, per germline. This CDR3 is built from 14 residues. V lost 2 bases, J lost 0 bases, and 8 bases lay in between. The CDR3 reads CASSFGSSNYGYTF. CDR3 nucleotides: TGCGCCAGCAGCTTTGGCAGCTCTAACTATGGCTACACCTTC.

The genes are TRBV24-1 and TRBJ2-1, with 10 bases that match TRBD2. Trimming at V came to 1 base and at J to 6 bases, leaving 5 bases not matched to a gene. This CDR3 contains 16 residues. Germline values: CDR1 KGHDR, CDR2 SFDVKD. The chain's CDR3 is CATSDFGLAEVNEQFF. The DNA for the CDR3 is TGTGCCACCAGTGATTTCGGACTAGCGGAAGTCAATGAGCAGTTCTTC.

This chain uses TRBV5-8 with TRBJ1-1; TRBD1 is a possible D gene (6 bases). The germline V gene has CDR1 SGHTS and CDR2 YDEGEE. V was clipped by 7 bases and J by 2 bases, with 24 bases between them. The CDR3 covers 17 residues. CDR3 in DNA: TGTGCCAGCCCTCTACGACCGGGACAAAGGACAAACACTGAAGCTTTCTTT. Translated: CASPLRPGQRTNTEAFF.

This rearrangement joins TRBV4-2 to TRBJ2-3; TRBD1 agrees at 8 bases. V dropped 2 bases and J dropped 5; count of bases not matched to a gene: 6. CDR3 length: 15 amino acids. CDR1 and CDR2 (germline): LGHNA, YNFKEQ. This CDR3 is CASSQRTGLGDTQYF. CDR3 bases: TGTGCCAGCAGCCAACGGACAGGGTTAGGAGATACGCAGTATTTT.

The chain employs TRBV24-1 and TRBJ2-2; D is unclear. The CDR3 is made up of 14 amino acids. V gave up 3 bases and J gave up 2 bases, with 6 bases separating them. CDR1 is KGHDR, CDR2 SFDVKD, per germline. The CDR3 coding sequence is TGTGCCACCAGTGATGCAGGAAACACCGGGGAGCTGTTTTTT. It codes for CATSDAGNTGELFF.

V is TRBV11-3 and J is TRBJ1-5; weak D call: TRBD1 (5 bases). The CDR3 contains 18 residues. Trimming cost V 2 bases and J 0 bases, with 17 bases left between them. CDR1 and CDR2 (germline): SGHNT, YENEEA. In DNA, the CDR3 is TGTGCCAGCAGCTTACAAGGGGCGAACCCCTTTAGCAATCAGCCCCAGCATTTT. Amino acid sequence: CASSLQGANPFSNQPQHF.

V is TRBV5-1 and J is TRBJ2-5; TRBD1 might be the D (6 bases). Trimming removed 7 bases from V and 2 bases from J, with 12 bases in between. This CDR3 comprises 13 residues. Per germline, CDR1 SGHRS and CDR2 YFSETQ. The CDR3 protein is CASRQGPQETQYF. DNA of the CDR3: TGCGCCAGCCGGCAGGGGCCTCAAGAGACCCAGTACTTC. The variable domain in full, with the rest retrieved from reference TRBV5-1 and TRBJ2-5, is KAGVTQTPRYLIKTRGQQVTLSCSPISGHRSVSWYQQTPGQGLQFLFEYFSETQRNKGNFPGRFSGRQFSNSRSEMNVSTLELGDSALYLCASRQGPQETQYFGPGTRLLVL.

The chain combines TRBV20-1 with TRBJ1-1; D uncertain. Germline assignment: CDR1 DFQATT and CDR2 SNEGSKA (reference sequence). There are 14 residues in the CDR3. V gave up 3 bases and J gave up 5 bases, with 16 bases separating them. The CDR3 is CSASLPGSLTEAFF. CDR3 coding DNA: TGCAGTGCTAGTCTACCGGGCTCCTTAACTGAAGCTTTCTTT.

The chain combines TRBV2 with TRBJ2-7; D is unresolved. The germline V and J ends were trimmed by 6 bases and 4 bases, with 4 bases remaining between them. The germline gives CDR1 SNHLY, CDR2 FYNNEI. The CDR3 spans 10 residues. In DNA, the CDR3 is TGTGCCAGCAGAAGGTACGAGCAGTACTTC. Residues: CASRRYEQYF.

The V and J genes are TRBV6-5 and TRBJ2-7; perhaps TRBD2 as D (6 bases). This CDR3 spans 14 amino acids. Trimming cost V 8 bases and J 1 base, with 15 bases left between them. Germline values: CDR1 MNHEY, CDR2 SVGAGI. The DNA of the CDR3 is TGTGCCAGCGGACCCGGGAGCGCGTCCTACGAGCAGTACGTC. Translating gives CASGPGSASYEQYV.

The rearrangement uses TRBV9 and TRBJ2-1; perhaps D is TRBD1 or TRBD2 (5 bases each). CDR3 length: 14 amino acids. V lost 4 bases, J lost 3 bases, and 11 bases lay in between. The germline V gene has CDR1 SGDLS and CDR2 YYNGEE. The CDR3 coding sequence is TGTGCCAGCAGCACCTATGGGGGCTACAATGAGCAGTTCTTC. The encoded protein is CASSTYGGYNEQFF.